This TCR beta chain was sequenced in a study of blood T cell repertoires in COVID-19 (dated by TCRdb to the early 2020s). Background for the entire study: Samples covering the acute and convalescent phases of COVID-19 were provided by collaborators in the United States, Italy and Spain. Subjects who had been exposed to COVID-19, were actively infected with it, or had recovered from it provided the deeply sampled blood TCRbeta repertoires that made up the dataset. Where available, HLA class I and class II types were obtained from metadata supplied by the sample provider rather than from assay-based typing. The samples were drawn from two sources: the first 160 participants of the ongoing ImmuneRACE study, and 950 to 1,500 subjects contributed by 6 global collaborators. The repertoires were released in a freely available public database intended as a resource for research on the immune response to SARS-CoV-2. The material from the prospective study consisted of cDNA or gDNA derived from T cells, B-cell-depleted T cells, or PBMCs. A de-identified subject ID, COVID-19 status, age in years and sex were almost always included in the sample metadata. What the authors observed across the whole study: The amount of clinical and demographic metadata varied by source and participant and was provided uncurated.

The germline V gene encodes CDR1 LGHNA and CDR2 YSLEER. V and J are truncated by 0 bases and 6 bases respectively, leaving an intervening sequence of 8 bases. Measured from the cysteine to the phenylalanine, the CDR3 is 13 residues long. Solely the CDR3 DNA is kept, with 39 bases framed from the first base. The immunoSEQ Assay, a bias-controlled multiplex PCR, was used to amplify TCRbeta CDR3 regions from genomic DNA. The original methods were these. Within the assay, amplification of reference gene primers was used to estimate how many nucleated cells each sample contained. To quantify the absolute abundance of each unique TCRbeta CDR3 rearrangement, sequence reads were collapsed and filtered. Productive Simpson clonality was computed per sample as the square root of Simpson's diversity index over productive rearrangements. The clones in this table, taken by TCRdb from immuneACCESS, are in-frame only. Not every clone is retained; where verified, under half of the shortfall comes from an unresolved V gene, and the cause of the rest is unknown. For V, J and clone size, that table is used; D and trimming come from the DNA. In all, the sample holds around 160,000 clones, and approximately 80% of those were seen once. Of the sample, 35% to 40% is held by the ten largest clones.

In the case of this clone: No antigen is known for it. The sample holds no much larger clone one base away, and base qualities are not on file.

The collaborating institutions used their own protocols to collect whole blood in K2EDTA tubes. For TCRbeta analysis, collaborator samples were shipped as frozen whole blood, as isolated PBMCs, or as DNA extracted from either sample type. Sequenced sample: peripheral blood. This receptor was taken from a human donor in a cohort sampled during active COVID-19. The chain joins TRBV4-3 to TRBJ2-5, with a tentative D gene TRBD1 over 5 matching bases. This receptor has the CDR3 CASSQDQGQTQYF. The bases are TGCGCCAGCAGCCAAGATCAGGGTCAGACCCAGTACTTC.